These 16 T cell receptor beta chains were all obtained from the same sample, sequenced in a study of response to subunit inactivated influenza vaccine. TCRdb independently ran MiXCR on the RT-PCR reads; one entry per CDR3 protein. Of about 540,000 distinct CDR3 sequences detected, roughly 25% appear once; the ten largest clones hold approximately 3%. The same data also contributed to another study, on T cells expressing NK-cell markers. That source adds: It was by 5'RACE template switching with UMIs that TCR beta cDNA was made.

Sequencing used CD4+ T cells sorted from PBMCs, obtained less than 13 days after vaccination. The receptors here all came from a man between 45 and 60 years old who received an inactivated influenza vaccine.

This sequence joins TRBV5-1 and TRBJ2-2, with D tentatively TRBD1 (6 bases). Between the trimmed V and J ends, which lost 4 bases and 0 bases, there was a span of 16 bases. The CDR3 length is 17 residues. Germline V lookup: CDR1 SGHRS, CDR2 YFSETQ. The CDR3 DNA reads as TGCGCCAGCAGCCTAGGGGGAGCCTCTACGAACACCGGGGAGCTGTTTTTT. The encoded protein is CASSLGGASTNTGELFF.

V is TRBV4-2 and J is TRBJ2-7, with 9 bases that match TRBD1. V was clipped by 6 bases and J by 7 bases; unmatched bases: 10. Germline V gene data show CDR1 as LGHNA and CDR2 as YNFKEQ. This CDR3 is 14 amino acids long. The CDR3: CASSPDRGAWEQYF. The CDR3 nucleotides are TGTGCCAGCAGTCCGGACAGGGGTGCTTGGGAGCAGTACTTC.

The CDR3 DNA reads as TGCAGTGCTAGAGATCCGAAAGGATCTGGAAACACCATATATTTT. The encoded protein is CSARDPKGSGNTIYF. The rearrangement uses TRBV20-1 and TRBJ1-3; D ambiguous. This CDR3 spans 15 amino acids. Germline V gene data show CDR1 as DFQATT and CDR2 as SNEGSKA (reference sequence). Trimming removed 0 bases at V and 1 base at J, with 10 bases between.

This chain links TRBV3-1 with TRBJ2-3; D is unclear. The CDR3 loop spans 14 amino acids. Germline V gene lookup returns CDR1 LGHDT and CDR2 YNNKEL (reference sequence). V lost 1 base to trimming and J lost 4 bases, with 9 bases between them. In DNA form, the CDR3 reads TGTGCCAGCAGCCAAGGGCCCGGCGCAGATACGCAGTATTTT. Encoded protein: CASSQGPGADTQYF.

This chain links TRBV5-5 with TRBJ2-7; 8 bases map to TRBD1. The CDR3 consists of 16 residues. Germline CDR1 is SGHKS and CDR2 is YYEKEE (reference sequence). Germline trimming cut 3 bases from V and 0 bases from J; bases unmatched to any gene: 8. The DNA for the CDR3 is TGTGCCAGCAGCTGGGGGCAGGGGGCGAGCTCCTACGAGCAGTACTTC. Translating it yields CASSWGQGASSYEQYF.

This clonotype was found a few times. The CDR3 region is CASSPMGTGELFF. DNA of the CDR3: TGTGCCAGCAGCCCTATGGGTACCGGGGAGCTGTTTTTT. This chain uses TRBV7-9 with TRBJ2-2; D is undetermined. Trimming stripped 5 bases from V and 5 bases from J, with 9 bases between. Germline V gene data show CDR1 as SEHNR and CDR2 as FQNEAQ (reference sequence). The CDR3 has 13 residues.

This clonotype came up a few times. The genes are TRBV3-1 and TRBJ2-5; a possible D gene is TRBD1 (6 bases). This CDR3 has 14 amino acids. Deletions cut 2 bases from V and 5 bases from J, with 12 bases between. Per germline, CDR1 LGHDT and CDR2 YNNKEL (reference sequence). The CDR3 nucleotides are TGTGCCAGCAGCCAACCCGGACAGCAGGAGACCCAGTACTTC. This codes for CASSQPGQQETQYF.

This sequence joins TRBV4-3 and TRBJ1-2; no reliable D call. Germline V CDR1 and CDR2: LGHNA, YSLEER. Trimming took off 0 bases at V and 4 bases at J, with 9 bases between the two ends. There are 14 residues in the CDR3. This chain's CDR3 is CASSQDEQIYGYTF. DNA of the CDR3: TGCGCCAGCAGCCAAGATGAACAGATCTATGGCTACACCTTC.

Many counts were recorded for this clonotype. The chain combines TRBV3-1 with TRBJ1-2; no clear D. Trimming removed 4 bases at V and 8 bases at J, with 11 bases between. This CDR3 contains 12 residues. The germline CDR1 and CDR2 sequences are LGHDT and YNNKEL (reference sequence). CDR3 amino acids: CASSRGLSGYTF. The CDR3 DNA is TGTGCCAGCAGCCGCGGACTCAGCGGCTACACCTTC.

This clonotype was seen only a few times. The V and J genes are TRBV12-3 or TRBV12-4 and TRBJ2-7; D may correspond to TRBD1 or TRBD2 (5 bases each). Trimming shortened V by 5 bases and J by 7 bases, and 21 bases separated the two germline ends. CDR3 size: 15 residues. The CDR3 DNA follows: TGTGCCAGCAGTCTTGGGGACGCCGCTCTGTGGGAGCAGTACTTC. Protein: CASSLGDAALWEQYF.

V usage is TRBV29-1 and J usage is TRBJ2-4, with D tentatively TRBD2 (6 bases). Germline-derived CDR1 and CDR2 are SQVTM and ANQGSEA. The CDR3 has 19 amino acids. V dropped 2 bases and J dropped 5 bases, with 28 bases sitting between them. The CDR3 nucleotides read TGCAGCGTTGAAAGGTTTAAGCGGGTTCTTCCGATTAGCCAAAACATTCAGTACTTC. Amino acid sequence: CSVERFKRVLPISQNIQYF.

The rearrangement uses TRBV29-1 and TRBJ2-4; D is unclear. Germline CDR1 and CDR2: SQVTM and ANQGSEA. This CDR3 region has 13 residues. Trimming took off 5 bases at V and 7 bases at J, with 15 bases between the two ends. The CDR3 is CSVTRPPRNIQYF. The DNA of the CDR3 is TGCAGCGTTACCCGGCCTCCTCGGAACATTCAGTACTTC.

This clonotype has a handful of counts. CDR3 nucleotides: TGTGCCAGCAGTTCCTCGGGACAGGGAGGATCACCCCTCCACTTT. Translating gives CASSSSGQGGSPLHF. V is TRBV27 and J is TRBJ1-6; 9 nucleotides align to TRBD1. This CDR3 is built from 15 residues. Germline values: CDR1 MNHEY, CDR2 SMNVEV (reference sequence). The trim removed 4 bases at V and 10 bases at J, leaving 8 bases unmatched.

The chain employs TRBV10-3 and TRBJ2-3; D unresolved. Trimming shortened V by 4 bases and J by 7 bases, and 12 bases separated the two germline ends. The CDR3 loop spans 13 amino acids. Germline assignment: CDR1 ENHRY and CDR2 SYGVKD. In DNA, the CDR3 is TGTGCCATCAGTGTGCCTGCCTCTAATACGCAGTATTTT. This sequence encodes CAISVPASNTQYF.

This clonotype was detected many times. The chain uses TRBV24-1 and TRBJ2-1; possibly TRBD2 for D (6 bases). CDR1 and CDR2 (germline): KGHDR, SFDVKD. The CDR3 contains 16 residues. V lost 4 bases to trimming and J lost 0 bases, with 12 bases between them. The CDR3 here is CATSDRGVGSYNEQFF. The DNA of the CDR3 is TGTGCCACCAGTGACCGCGGGGTAGGCTCCTACAATGAGCAGTTCTTC.

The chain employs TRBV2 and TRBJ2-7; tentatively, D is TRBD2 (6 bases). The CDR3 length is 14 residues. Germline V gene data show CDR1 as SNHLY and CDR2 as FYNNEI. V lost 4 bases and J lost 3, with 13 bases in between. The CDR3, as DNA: TGTGCCAGCAGTGGAGAGAGGGGAGGCTACGAGCAGTACTTC. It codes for CASSGERGGYEQYF.